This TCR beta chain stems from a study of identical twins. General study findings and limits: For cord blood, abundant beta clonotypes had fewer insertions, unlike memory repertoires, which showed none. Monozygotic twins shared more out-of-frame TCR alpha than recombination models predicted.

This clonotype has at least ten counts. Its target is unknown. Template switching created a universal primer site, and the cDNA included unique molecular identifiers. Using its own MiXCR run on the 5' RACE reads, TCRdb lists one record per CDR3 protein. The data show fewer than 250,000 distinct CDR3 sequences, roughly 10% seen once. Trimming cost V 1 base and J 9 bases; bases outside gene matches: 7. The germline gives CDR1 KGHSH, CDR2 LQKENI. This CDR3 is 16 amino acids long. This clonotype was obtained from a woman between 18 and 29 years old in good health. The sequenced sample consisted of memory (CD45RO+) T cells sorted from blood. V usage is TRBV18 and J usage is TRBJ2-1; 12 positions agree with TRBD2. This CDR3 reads CASSPRLAGDGGEQFF. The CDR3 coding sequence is TGTGCCAGCTCACCACGACTAGCGGGGGATGGCGGTGAGCAGTTCTTC.